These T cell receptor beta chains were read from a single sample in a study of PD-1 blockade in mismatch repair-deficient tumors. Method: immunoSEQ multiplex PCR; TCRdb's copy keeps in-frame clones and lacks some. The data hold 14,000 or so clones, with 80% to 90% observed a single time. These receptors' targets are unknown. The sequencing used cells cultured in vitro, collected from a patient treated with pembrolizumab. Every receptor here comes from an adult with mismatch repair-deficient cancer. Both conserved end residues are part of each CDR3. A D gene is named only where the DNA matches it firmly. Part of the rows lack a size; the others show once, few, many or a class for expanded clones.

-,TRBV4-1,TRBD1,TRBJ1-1,CASSHLQGARAEAFF,TGCGCCAGCAGCCACCTACAGGGGGCACGGGCTGAAGCTTTCTTT
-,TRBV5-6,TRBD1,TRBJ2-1,CASSTSGTGSYNEQFF,TGTGCCAGCAGCACGTCCGGGACAGGGTCCTACAATGAGCAGTTCTTC
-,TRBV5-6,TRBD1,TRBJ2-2,CASSLPGQGTVGTGELFF,TGTGCCAGCAGCTTACCGGGACAGGGGACGGTCGGCACCGGGGAGCTGTTTTTT
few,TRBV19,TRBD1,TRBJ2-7,CASSIWTGGEWAYEQYF,TGTGCCAGTAGTATTTGGACAGGGGGCGAATGGGCCTACGAGCAGTACTTC
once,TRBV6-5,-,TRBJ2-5,CASSYQGEETQYF,TGTGCCAGCAGTTACCAAGGGGAGGAGACCCAGTACTTC
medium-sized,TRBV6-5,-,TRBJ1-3,CASSQRQGNTIYF,TGTGCCAGCAGTCAACGACAGGGAAACACCATATATTTT
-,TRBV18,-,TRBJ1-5,CASSNGYSNQPQHF,TGTGCCAGCTCGAACGGATATAGCAATCAGCCCCAGCATTTT
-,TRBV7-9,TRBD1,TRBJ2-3,CASSLGYRGLSDTQYF,TGTGCCAGCAGCTTAGGATACAGGGGGTTGTCAGATACGCAGTATTTT
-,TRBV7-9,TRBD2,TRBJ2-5,CASSPSPSGSGDKETQYF,TGTGCCAGCAGCCCTAGCCCTAGCGGGAGTGGGGACAAGGAGACCCAGTACTTC
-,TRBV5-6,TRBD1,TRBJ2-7,CASSLGTGWDEQYF,TGTGCCAGCAGCTTGGGGACAGGGTGGGACGAGCAGTACTTC